This TCR beta chain comes out of a study of blood T cell repertoires in COVID-19. Overall study context: Spain, Italy and the United States supplied samples that represented acute and convalescent COVID-19. PBMCs, B-cell-depleted T cells, or T cells provided the cDNA or gDNA that made up the material.

Original data processing: It was from reference gene primer amplification that nucleated cell counts were estimated. Only in-frame clones appear in the TCRdb table, and some are missing; sequencing was by immunoSEQ multiplex PCR. Clonal size and the V and J genes are those of that table, whereas D and trimming came from the DNA. The repertoire holds 100,000 to 150,000 clones, with 81% as singletons. In Seattle, patients joined the study during active infection and were tracked longitudinally. Trimming removed 1 base at V and 4 bases at J, with 7 bases between. The CDR3 runs 13 residues. Germline CDR1 MDHEN, CDR2 SYDVKM.

The sample was peripheral blood. The chain uses TRBV28 and TRBJ2-5, with D unresolved. This TCR came from a man aged 25 to 45 with COVID-19, enrolled during active disease. The chain's CDR3 is CASSLSQVETQYF. In nucleotides, the CDR3 is TGTGCCAGCAGTTTATCCCAGGTAGAGACCCAGTACTTC.